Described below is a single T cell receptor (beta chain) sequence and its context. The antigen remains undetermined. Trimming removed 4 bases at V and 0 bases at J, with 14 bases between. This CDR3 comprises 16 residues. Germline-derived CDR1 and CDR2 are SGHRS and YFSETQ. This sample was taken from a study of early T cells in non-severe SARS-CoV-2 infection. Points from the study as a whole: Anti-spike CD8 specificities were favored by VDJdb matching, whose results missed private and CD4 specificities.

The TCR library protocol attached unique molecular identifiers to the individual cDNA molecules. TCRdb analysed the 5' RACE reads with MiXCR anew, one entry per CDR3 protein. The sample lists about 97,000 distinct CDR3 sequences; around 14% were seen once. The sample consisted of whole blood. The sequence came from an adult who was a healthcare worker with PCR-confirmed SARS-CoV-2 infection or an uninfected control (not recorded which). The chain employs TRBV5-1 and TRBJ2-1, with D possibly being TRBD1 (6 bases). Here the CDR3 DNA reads TGCGCCAGCAGCCCGAGGCAGGGGAGCTCCTACAATGAGCAGTTCTTC. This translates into CASSPRQGSSYNEQFF. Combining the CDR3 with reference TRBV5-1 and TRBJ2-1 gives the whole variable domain KAGVTQTPRYLIKTRGQQVTLSCSPISGHRSVSWYQQTPGQGLQFLFEYFSETQRNKGNFPGRFSGRQFSNSRSEMNVSTLELGDSALYLCASSPRQGSSYNEQFFGPGTRLTVL.